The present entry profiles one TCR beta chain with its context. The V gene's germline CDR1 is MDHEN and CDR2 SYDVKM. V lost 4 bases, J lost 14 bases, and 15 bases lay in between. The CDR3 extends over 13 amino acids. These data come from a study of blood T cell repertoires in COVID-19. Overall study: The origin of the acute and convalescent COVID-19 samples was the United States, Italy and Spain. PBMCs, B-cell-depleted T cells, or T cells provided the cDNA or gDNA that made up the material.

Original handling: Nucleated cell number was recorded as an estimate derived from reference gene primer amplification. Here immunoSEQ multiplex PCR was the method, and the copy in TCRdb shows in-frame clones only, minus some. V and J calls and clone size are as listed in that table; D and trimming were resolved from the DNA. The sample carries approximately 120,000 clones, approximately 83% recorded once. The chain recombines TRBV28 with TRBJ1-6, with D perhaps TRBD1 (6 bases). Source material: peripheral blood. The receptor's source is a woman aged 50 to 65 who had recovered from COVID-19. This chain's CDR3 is CASSYRAQGTLHF. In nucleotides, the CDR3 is TGTGCCAGCAGTTACCGTGCCCAGGGGACCCTCCACTTT.